This T cell receptor beta chain is drawn from a study of control samples from healthy donors and cancer patients. The CDR3 loop spans 15 amino acids. After removal of 5 bases from V and 8 bases from J, the junction contained 10 bases not matched to a gene. Germline CDR1 reads SGHNT; CDR2 reads YENEEA. The data were produced by immunoSEQ multiplex PCR, yet TCRdb's version contains in-frame clones alone and is incomplete. The data show about 89,000 clones, about nine tenths seen once. J is TRBJ2-1 and V is TRBV11-3; TRBD2 matches 9 bases. The source material was blood. The TCR comes from a young man in good health. In DNA, the CDR3 is TGTGCCAGCAGCACGCGGGGGGGCCGGATGGATGAGCAGTTCTTC. Translating it yields CASSTRGGRMDEQFF.